The 12 T cell receptor beta chains reported below all come from one sample, sequenced in a study of control samples from healthy donors and cancer patients. Sequencing used immunoSEQ multiplex PCR; TCRdb keeps in-frame clones, though not all of them. Here the sample spans fewer than 110,000 clones, about 89% being singletons. The sequenced material came from blood. The receptors come from a man aged 30 to 45 in good health.

The rearrangement joins TRBV7-3 to TRBJ2-3, with TRBD2 matching 9 bases. Germline values: CDR1 SGHTA, CDR2 FQGTGA. V was clipped by 5 bases and J by 7 bases; unmatched bases: 19. CDR3 length: 18 residues. This chain's CDR3 is CASSPEPPGRGGMNTQYF. Written as DNA, the CDR3 is TGTGCCAGCAGCCCCGAGCCCCCCGGGCGGGGGGGCATGAATACGCAGTATTTT.

This chain joins TRBV28 and TRBJ1-1; D is perhaps TRBD1 (6 bases). Per germline, CDR1 MDHEN and CDR2 SYDVKM. Trimming took 6 bases from V and 11 from J, leaving 16 bases between them. The length of the CDR3 is 12 residues. The CDR3 region is CASRTGLRGAFF. CDR3 coding DNA: TGTGCCAGCAGAACAGGGCTCCGGGGGGCTTTCTTT.

The genes are TRBV27 and TRBJ2-7; 11 positions agree with TRBD1. This CDR3 has 14 amino acids. CDR1 and CDR2 from the germline V gene are MNHEY and SMNVEV (reference sequence). J lost 5 bases, V lost 4 bases, and 4 bases had no gene match. CDR3 sequence (DNA): TGTGCCAGCAGTTCAGGACAGGGGGCCCACGAGCAGTACTTC. Translated, it gives CASSSGQGAHEQYF.

This sequence joins TRBV19 and TRBJ2-1, with TRBD1 matching 9 bases. The trim removed 3 bases at V and 3 bases at J, leaving 6 bases unmatched. The CDR3 totals 16 residues. Germline values: CDR1 LNHDA, CDR2 SQIVND (reference sequence). This CDR3 reads CASSILPGQGYNEQFF. Written as DNA, the CDR3 is TGTGCCAGTAGTATTCTCCCGGGACAGGGCTACAATGAGCAGTTCTTC.

The V and J genes are TRBV9 and TRBJ1-6, with TRBD1 matching 8 bases. This CDR3 spans 17 amino acids. Germline values: CDR1 SGDLS, CDR2 YYNGEE. The junction had 9 bases not matched to a gene; V was cut back by 0 bases and J by 7 bases. This CDR3 is CASSVDPGGNSNSPLHF. The CDR3, as DNA: TGTGCCAGCAGCGTAGACCCAGGGGGCAATTCGAATTCACCCCTCCACTTT.

This chain links TRBV12-3 or TRBV12-4 with TRBJ2-3; no clear D gene. The CDR3 loop spans 11 amino acids. The V gene lost 6 bases and the J gene lost 0 bases, with 1 base spanning the gap. As DNA, the CDR3 is TGTGCCAGCAGGAGCACAGATACGCAGTATTTT. Protein: CASRSTDTQYF.

The chain joins TRBV6-5 to TRBJ2-1; 9 nucleotides match TRBD2. CDR3 length equals 15 residues. Germline trimming cut 6 bases from V and 0 bases from J; bases unmatched to any gene: 3. The germline V gene has CDR1 MNHEY and CDR2 SVGAGI. The CDR3 is CASSPTSGSYNEQFF. DNA for the CDR3: TGTGCCAGCAGCCCGACTAGCGGCTCCTACAATGAGCAGTTCTTC.

The V call is TRBV2, the J call TRBJ2-7; a weak D match, TRBD2 (5 bases). The CDR3 is 15 residues long. Trimming removed 8 bases from V and 1 base from J, with 18 bases in between. CDR1 is SNHLY, CDR2 FYNNEI, per germline. The CDR3 nucleotides read TGTGCCAGCCGGGGTGGGAACAGAGTTTCCTACGAGCAGTACGTC. It specifies CASRGGNRVSYEQYV.

The count of this clone is one. The chain joins TRBV7-9 to TRBJ2-3, with 9 nucleotides matching TRBD2. CDR3 length equals 15 residues. Losses at the gene ends were 1 base for V and 1 base for J; bases not matched to a gene: 0. The germline V gene has CDR1 SEHNR and CDR2 FQNEAQ (reference sequence). The CDR3 region has the DNA TGTGCCAGCAGCTTAGTAGCGGGGGGCACAGATACGCAGTATTTT. Translating it yields CASSLVAGGTDTQYF. The variable domain in full, with the rest retrieved from reference TRBV7-9 and TRBJ2-3, is DTGVSQNPRHKITKRGQNVTFRCDPISEHNRLYWYRQTLGQGPEFLTYFQNEAQLEKSRLLSDRFSAERPKGSFSTLEIQRTEQGDSAMYLCASSLVAGGTDTQYFGPGTRLTVL.

The chain links TRBV28 to TRBJ2-7, with D possibly matching TRBD1 (6 bases). CDR1 is MDHEN and CDR2 is SYDVKM in the germline V gene. The CDR3 totals 12 residues. V was clipped by 4 bases and J by 11 bases, with 15 bases between them. For the CDR3, the DNA is TGTGCCAGCAGTTCTCGACAGGATAGGAAGTACTTC. Translating it yields CASSSRQDRKYF.

This clone has a single count. This rearrangement joins TRBV5-1 to TRBJ2-6; D unclear. The V and J ends lost 1 base and 0 bases respectively, with 5 bases between them. Germline V lookup: CDR1 SGHRS, CDR2 YFSETQ. CDR3 size: 15 residues. The CDR3 nucleotides read TGCGCCAGCAGCTTGACGGTCTCTGGGGCCAACGTCCTGACTTTC. This gives the protein CASSLTVSGANVLTF.

The rearrangement joins TRBV12-5 to TRBJ2-3; D perhaps matches TRBD2 (6 bases). Deletions cut 1 base from V and 2 bases from J, with 10 bases between. Germline lookup yields CDR1 LGHNT and CDR2 FRNRAP. The length of the CDR3 is 15 residues. The DNA of the CDR3 is TGTGCTAGTGGTTTGGGTAGCGGATACACAGATACGCAGTATTTT. This gives the protein CASGLGSGYTDTQYF.